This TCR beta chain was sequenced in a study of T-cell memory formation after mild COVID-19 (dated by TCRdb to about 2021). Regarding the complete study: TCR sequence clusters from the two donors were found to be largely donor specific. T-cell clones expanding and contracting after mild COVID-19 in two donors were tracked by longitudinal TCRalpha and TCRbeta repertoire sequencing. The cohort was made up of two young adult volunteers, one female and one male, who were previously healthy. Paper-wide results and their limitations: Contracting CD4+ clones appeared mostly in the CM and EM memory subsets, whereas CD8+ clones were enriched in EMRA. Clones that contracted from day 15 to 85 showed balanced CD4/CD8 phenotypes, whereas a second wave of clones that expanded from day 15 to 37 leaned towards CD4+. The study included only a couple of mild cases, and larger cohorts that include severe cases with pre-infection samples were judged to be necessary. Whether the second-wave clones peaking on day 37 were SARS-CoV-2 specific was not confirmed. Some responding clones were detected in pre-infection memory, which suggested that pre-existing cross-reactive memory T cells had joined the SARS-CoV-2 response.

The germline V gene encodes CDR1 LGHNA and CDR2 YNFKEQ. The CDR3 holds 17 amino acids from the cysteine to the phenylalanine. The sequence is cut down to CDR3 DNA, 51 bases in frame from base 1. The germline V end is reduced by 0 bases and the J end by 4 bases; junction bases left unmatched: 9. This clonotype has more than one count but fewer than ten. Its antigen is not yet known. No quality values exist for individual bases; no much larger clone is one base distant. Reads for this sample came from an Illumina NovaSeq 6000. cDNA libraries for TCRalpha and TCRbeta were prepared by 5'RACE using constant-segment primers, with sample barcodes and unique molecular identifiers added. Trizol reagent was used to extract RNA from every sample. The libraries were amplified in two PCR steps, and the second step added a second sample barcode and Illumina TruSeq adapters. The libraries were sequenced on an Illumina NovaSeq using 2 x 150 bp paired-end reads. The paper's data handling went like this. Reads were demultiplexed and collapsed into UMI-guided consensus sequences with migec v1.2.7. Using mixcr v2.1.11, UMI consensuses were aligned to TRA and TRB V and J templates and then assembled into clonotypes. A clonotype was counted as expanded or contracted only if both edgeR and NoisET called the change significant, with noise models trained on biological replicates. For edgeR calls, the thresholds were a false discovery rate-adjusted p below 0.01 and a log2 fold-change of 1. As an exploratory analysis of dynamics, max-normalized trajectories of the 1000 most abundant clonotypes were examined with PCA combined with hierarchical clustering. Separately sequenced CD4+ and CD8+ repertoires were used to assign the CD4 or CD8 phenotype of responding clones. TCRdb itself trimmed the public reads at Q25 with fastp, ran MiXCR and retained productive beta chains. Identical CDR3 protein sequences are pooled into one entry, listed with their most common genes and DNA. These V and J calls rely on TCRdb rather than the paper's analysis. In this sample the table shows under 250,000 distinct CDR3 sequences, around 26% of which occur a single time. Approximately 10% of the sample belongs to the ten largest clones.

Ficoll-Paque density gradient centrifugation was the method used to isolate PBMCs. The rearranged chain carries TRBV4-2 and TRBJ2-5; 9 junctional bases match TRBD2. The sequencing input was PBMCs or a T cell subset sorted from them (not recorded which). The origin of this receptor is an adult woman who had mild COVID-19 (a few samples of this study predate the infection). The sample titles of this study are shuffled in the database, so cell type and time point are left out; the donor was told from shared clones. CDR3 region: CASSQDGKAGGVETQYF. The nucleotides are TGTGCCAGCAGCCAAGATGGGAAAGCGGGAGGAGTAGAGACCCAGTACTTC.